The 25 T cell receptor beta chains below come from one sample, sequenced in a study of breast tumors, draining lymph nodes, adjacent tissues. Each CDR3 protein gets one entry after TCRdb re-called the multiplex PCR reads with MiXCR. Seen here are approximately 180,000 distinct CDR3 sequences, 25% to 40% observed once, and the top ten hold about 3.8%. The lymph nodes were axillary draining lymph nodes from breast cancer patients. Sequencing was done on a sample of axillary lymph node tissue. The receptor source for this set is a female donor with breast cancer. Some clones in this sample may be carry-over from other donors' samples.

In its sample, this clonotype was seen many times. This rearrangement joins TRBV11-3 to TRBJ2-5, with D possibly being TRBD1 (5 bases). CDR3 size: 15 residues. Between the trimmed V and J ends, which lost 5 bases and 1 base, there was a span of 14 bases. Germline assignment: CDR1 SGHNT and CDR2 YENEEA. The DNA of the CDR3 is TGTGCCAGCAGCAGTTGGACAAAATTCCAAGAGACCCAGTACTTC. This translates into CASSSWTKFQETQYF.

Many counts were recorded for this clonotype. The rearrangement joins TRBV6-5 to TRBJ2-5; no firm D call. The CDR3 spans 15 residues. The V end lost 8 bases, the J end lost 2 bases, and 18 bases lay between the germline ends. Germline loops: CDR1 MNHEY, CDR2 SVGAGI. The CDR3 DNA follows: TGTGCCAGCGGCGTAAGGACGGTTACTCAAGAGACCCAGTACTTC. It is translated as CASGVRTVTQETQYF.

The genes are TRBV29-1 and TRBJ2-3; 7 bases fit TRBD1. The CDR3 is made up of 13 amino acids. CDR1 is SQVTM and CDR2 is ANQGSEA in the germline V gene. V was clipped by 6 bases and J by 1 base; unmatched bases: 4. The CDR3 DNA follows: TGCAGCGTACGACAGGGTGGCACAGATACGCAGTATTTT. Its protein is CSVRQGGTDTQYF.

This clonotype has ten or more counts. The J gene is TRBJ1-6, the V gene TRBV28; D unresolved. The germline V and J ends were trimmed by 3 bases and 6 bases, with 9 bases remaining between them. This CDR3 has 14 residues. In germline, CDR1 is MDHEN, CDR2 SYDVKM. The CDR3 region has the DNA TGTGCCAGCAGTTTGCGGCAGAGTAATTCACCCCTCCACTTT. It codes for CASSLRQSNSPLHF.

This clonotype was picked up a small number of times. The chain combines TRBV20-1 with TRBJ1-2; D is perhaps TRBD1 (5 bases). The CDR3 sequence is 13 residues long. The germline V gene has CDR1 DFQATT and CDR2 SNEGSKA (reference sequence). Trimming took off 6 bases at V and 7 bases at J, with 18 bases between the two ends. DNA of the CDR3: TGCAGTGCCCCCGACCGTCAAAGGGGTGGCTACACCTTC. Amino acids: CSAPDRQRGGYTF.

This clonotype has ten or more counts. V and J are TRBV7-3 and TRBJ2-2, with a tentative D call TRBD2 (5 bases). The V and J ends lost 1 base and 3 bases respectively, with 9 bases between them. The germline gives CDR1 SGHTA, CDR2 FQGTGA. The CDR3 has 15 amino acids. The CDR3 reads CASSLIGVYTGELFF. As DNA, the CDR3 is TGTGCCAGCAGCTTAATCGGGGTGTACACCGGGGAGCTGTTTTTT.

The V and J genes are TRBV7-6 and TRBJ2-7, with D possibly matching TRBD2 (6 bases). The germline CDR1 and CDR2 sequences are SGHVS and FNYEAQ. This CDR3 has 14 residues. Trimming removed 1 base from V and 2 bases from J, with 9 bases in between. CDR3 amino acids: CASSLEAGTYEQYF. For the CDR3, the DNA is TGTGCCAGCAGCTTAGAGGCGGGAACCTACGAGCAGTACTTC.

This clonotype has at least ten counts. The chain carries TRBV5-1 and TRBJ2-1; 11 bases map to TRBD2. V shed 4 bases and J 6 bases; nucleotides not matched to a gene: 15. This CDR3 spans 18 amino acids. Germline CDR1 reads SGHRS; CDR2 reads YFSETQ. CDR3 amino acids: CASSPSIQLAGGINEQFF. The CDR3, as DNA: TGCGCCAGCAGCCCTTCGATCCAGCTAGCGGGAGGCATCAATGAGCAGTTCTTC.

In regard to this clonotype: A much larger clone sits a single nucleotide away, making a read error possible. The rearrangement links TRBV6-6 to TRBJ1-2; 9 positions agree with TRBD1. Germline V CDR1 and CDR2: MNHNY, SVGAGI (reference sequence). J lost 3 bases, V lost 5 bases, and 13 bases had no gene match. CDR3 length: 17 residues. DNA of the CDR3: TGTGCCAGCAGTACACCCTCCGGTGGGACAGGGTACTATGGCTACACCTTC. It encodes CASSTPSGGTGYYGYTF.

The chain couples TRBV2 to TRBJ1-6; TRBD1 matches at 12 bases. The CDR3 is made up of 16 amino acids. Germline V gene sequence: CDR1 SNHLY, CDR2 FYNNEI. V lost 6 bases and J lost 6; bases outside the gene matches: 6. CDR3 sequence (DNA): TGTGCCAGCAGGCCCGGGACAGGGGGCAGTAATTCACCCCTCCACTTT. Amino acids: CASRPGTGGSNSPLHF.

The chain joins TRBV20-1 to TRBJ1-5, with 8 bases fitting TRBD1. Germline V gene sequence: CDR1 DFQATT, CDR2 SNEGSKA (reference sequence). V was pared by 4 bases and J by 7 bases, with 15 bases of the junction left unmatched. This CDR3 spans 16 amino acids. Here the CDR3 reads CSATFAGGYDEQPQHF. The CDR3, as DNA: TGCAGTGCTACATTTGCAGGGGGCTACGACGAGCAGCCCCAGCATTTT.

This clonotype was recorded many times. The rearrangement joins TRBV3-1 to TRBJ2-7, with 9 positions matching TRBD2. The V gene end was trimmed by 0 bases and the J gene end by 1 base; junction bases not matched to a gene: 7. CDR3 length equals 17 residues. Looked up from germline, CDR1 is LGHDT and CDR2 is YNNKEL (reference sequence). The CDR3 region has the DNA TGTGCCAGCAGCCAAGATAGACTAGCGGTTTCGTCCTACGAGCAGTACTTC. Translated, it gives CASSQDRLAVSSYEQYF.

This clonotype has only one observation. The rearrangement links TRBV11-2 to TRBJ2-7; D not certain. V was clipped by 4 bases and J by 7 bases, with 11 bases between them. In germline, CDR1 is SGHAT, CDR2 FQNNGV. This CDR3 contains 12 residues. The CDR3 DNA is TGTGCCAGCAGCTCGGGTAGAAGGGAGCAGTACTTC. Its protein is CASSSGRREQYF.

CDR3 loop: CSVTGLCSGANVLTF. The CDR3 nucleotides are TGCAGCGTGACCGGGCTGTGCTCTGGGGCCAACGTCCTGACTTTC. The rearrangement links TRBV29-1 to TRBJ2-6; D gene unclear. The CDR3 runs 15 residues. Germline V lookup: CDR1 SQVTM, CDR2 ANQGSEA. V was pared by 6 bases and J by 0 bases, with 12 bases between.

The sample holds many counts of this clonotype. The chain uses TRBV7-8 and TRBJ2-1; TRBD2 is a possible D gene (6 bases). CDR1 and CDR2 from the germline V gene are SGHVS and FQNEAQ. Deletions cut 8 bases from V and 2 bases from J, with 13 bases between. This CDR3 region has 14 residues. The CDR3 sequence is CASGAGRTYNEQFF. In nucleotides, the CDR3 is TGTGCCAGCGGGGCAGGGAGGACCTACAATGAGCAGTTCTTC.

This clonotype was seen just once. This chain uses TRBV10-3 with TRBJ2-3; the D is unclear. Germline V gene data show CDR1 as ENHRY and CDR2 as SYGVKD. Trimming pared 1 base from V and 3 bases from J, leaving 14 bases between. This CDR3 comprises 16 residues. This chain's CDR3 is CAISEFGLIRTDTQYF. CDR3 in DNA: TGTGCCATCAGTGAGTTTGGGCTTATTAGGACAGATACGCAGTATTTT.

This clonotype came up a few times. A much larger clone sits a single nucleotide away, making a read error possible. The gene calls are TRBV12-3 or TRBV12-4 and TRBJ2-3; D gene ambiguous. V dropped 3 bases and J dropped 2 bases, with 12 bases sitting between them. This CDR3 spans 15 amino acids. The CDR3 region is CASSFALGFTDTQYF. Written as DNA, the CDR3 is TGTGCCAGCAGTTTCGCGCTCGGGTTCACAGATACGCAGTATTTT.

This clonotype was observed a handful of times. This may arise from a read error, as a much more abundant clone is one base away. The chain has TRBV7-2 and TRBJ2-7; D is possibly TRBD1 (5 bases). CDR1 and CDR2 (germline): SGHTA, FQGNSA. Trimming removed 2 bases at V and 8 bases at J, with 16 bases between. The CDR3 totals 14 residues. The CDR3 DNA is TGTGCCAGCAGCTTATCCAGGGCTGGCTTTCAGCAGTACTTC. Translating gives CASSLSRAGFQQYF.

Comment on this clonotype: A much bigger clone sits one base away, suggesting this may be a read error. The CDR3 DNA reads as TGTGCCAGTAGTATAGATCGTCCCAGCGGGAGGTACAATGAGCAGTCCTTC. This gives the protein CASSIDRPSGRYNEQSF. This chain uses TRBV19 with TRBJ2-1; TRBD2 agrees at 9 bases. The germline CDR1 and CDR2 sequences are LNHDA and SQIVND (reference sequence). CDR3 size: 17 residues.

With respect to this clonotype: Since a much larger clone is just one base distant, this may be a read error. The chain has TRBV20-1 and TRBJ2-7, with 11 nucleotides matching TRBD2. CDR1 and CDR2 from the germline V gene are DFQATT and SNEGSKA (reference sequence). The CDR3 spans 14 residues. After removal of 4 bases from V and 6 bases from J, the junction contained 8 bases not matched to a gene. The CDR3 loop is CSATPLAGVAEQYF. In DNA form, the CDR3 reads TGCAGTGCTACTCCACTAGCGGGAGTTGCCGAGCAGTACTTC.

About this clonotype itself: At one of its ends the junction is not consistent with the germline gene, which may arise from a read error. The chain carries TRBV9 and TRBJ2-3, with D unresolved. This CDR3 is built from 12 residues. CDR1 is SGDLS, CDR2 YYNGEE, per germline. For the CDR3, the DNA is TGTGCCGGCAGCCCTACCGTGGATACGCAGTATTTT. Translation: CAGSPTVDTQYF.

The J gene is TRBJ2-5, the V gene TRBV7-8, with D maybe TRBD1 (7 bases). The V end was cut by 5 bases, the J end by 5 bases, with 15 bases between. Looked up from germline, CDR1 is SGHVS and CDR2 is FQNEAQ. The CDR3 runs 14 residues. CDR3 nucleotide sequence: TGTGCCAGCAGCACGCGGACAGGAGGGGAGACCCAGTACTTC. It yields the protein CASSTRTGGETQYF.

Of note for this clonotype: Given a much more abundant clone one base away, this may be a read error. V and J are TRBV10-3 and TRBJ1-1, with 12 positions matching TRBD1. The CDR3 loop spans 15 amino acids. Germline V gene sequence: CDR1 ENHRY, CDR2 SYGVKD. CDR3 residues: CAVSESGTGGGEAFF. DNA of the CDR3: TGTGCCGTCAGTGAGTCGGGGACAGGGGGCGGTGAAGCTTTCTTT.

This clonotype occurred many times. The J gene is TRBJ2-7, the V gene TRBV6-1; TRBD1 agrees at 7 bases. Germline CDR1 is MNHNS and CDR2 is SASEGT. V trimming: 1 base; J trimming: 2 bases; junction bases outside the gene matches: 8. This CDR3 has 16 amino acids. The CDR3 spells CASSEGVRGLTYEQYF. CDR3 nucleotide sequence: TGTGCCAGCAGTGAAGGCGTGAGGGGGCTAACCTACGAGCAGTACTTC.

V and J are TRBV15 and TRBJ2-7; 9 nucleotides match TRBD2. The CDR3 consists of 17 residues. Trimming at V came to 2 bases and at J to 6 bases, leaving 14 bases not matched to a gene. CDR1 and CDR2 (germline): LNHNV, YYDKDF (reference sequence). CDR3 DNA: TGTGCCACCAGCAGAATCCCGACTAGCGGCGCTTTGGGCGAGCAGTACTTC. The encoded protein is CATSRIPTSGALGEQYF.